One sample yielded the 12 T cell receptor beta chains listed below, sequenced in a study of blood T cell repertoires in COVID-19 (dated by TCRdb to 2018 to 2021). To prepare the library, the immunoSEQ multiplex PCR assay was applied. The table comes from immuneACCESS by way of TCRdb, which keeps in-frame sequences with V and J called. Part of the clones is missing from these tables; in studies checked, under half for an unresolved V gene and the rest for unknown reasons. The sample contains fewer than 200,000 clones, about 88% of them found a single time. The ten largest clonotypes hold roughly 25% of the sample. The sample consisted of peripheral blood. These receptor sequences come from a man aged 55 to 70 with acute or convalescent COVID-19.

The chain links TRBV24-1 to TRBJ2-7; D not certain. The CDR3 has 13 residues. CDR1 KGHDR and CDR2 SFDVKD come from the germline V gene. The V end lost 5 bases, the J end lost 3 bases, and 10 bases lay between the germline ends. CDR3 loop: CATSGGNFYEQYF. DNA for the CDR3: TGTGCCACCAGTGGCGGAAATTTCTACGAGCAGTACTTC.

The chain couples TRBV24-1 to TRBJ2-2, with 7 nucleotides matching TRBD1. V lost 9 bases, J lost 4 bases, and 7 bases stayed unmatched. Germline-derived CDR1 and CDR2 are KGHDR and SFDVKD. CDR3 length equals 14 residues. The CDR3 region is CATAGGLSTGELFF. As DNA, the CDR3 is TGTGCCACCGCAGGGGGTCTGAGCACCGGGGAGCTGTTTTTT.

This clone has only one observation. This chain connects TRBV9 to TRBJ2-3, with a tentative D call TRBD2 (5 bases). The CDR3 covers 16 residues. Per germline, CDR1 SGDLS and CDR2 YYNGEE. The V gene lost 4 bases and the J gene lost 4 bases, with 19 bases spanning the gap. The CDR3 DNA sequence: TGTGCCAGCAGCTTATTGGCGGGCCCACCAGCAGATACGCAGTATTTT. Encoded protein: CASSLLAGPPADTQYF.

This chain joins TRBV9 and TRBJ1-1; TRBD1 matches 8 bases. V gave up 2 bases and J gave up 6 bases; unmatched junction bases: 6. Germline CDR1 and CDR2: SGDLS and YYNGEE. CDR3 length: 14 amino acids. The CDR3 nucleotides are TGTGCCAGCAGCGTGACAGGGGAAGGGGCTGAAGCTTTCTTT. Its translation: CASSVTGEGAEAFF.

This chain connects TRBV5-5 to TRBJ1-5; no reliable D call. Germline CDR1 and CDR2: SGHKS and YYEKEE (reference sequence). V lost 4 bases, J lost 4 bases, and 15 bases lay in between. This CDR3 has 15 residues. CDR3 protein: CASSEGSSVNQPQHF. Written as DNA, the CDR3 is TGTGCCAGCAGCGAGGGAAGCTCCGTGAATCAGCCCCAGCATTTT.

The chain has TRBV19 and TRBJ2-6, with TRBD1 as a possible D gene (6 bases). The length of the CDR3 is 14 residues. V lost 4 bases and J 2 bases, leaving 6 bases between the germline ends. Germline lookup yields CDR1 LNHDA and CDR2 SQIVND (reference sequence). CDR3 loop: CASSTGAGANVLTF. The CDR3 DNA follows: TGTGCCAGTAGTACAGGGGCTGGGGCCAACGTCCTGACTTTC.

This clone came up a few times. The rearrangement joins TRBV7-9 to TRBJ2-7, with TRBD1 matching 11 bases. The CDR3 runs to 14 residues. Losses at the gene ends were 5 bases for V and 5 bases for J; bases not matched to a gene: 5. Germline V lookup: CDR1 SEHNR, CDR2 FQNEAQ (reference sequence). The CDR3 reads CASSPRDRGDEQYV. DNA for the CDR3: TGTGCCAGCAGCCCCCGGGACAGGGGGGACGAGCAGTACGTC.

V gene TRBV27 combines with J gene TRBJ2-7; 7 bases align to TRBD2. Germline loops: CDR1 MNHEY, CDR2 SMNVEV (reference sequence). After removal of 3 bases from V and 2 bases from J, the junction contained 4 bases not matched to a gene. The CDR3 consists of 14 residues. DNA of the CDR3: TGTGCCAGCAGTTTTAGCGGGTTTCCCTACGAGCAGTACTTC. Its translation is CASSFSGFPYEQYF.

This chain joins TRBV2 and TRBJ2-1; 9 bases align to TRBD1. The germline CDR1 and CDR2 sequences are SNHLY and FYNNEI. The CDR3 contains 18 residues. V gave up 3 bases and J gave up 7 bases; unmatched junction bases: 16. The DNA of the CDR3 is TGTGCCAGCAGTGACTTTAGGGGACAGGGTATAATGTGGAATGAGCAGTTCTTC. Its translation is CASSDFRGQGIMWNEQFF.

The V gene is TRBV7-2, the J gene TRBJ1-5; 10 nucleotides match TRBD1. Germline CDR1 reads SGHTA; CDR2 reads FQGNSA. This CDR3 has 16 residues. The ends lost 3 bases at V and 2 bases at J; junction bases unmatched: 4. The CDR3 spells CASSFAGTGGNQPQHF. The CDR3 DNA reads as TGTGCCAGCAGCTTCGCCGGGACAGGGGGCAATCAGCCCCAGCATTTT.

The CDR3 is CAWRQETQYF. Written as DNA, the CDR3 is TGTGCCTGGCGCCAAGAGACCCAGTACTTC. V usage is TRBV30 and J usage is TRBJ2-5; D remains ambiguous. The CDR3 loop spans 10 amino acids. V was trimmed by 5 bases and J by 1 base, leaving 2 bases between them. CDR1 and CDR2 (germline): GTSNPN, SVGIG (reference sequence).

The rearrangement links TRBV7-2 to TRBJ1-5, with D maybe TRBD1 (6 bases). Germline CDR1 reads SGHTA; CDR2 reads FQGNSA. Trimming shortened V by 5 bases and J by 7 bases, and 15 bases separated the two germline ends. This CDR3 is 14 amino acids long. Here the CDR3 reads CASSEGGGQQPQHF. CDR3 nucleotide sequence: TGTGCCAGCAGCGAAGGGGGGGGGCAACAGCCCCAGCATTTT.